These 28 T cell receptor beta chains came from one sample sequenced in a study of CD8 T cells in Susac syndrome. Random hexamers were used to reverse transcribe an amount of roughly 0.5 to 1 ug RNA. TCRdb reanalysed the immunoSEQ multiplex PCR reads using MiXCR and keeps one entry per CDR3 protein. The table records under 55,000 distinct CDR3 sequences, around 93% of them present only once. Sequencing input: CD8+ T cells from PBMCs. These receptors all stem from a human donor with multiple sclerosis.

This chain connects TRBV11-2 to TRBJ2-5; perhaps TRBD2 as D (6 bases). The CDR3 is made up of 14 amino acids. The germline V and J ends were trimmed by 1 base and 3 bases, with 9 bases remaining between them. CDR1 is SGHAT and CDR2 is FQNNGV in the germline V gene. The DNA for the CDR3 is TGTGCCAGCAGCTTAGTATCGGGGGAAGAGACCCAGTACTTC. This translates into CASSLVSGEETQYF.

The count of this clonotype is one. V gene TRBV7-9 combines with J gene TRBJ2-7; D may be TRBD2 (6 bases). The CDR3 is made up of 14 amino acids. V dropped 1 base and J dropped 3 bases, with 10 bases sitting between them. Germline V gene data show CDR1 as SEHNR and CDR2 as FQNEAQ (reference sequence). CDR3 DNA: TGTGCCAGCAGCTTAGGGGGGGAGAACTACGAGCAGTACTTC. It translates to CASSLGGENYEQYF.

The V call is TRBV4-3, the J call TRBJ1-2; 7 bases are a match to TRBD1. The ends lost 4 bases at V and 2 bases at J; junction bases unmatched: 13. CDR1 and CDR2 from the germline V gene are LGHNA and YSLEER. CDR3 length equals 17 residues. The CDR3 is CASSRWDSHYKNYGYTF. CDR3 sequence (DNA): TGCGCCAGCAGCCGCTGGGACAGCCACTATAAGAACTATGGCTACACCTTC.

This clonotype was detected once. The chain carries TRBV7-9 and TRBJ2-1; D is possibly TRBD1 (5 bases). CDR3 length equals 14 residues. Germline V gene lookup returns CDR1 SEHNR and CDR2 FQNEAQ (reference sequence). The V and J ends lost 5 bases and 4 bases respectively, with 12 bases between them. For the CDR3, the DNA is TGTGCCAGCAGCCCTCAGGACATGTACAATGAGCAGTTCTTC. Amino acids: CASSPQDMYNEQFF.

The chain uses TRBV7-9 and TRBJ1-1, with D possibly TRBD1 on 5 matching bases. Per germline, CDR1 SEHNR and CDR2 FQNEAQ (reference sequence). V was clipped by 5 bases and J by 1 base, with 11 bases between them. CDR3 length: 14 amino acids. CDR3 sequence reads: CASSPGPTNTEAFF. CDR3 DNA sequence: TGTGCCAGCAGCCCGGGACCGACGAACACTGAAGCTTTCTTT.

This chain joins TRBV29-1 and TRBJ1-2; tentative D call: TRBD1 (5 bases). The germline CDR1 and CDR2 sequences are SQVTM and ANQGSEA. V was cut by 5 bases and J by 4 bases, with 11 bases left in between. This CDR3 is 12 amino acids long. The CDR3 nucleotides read TGCAGCGTTCCGGAGGGGAGCTATGGCTACACCTTC. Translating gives CSVPEGSYGYTF. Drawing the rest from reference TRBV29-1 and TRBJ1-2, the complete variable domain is SAVISQKPSRDICQRGTSLTIQCQVDSQVTMMFWYRQQPGQSLTLIATANQGSEATYESGFVIDKFPISRPNLTFSTLTVSNMSPEDSSIYLCSVPEGSYGYTFGSGTRLTVV.

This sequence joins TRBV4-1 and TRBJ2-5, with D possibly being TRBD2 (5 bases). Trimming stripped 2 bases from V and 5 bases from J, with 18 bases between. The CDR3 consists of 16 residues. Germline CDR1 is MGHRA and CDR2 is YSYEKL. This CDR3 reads CASSQRREQIGETQYF. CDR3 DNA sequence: TGCGCCAGCAGCCAACGAAGGGAGCAGATCGGGGAGACCCAGTACTTC.

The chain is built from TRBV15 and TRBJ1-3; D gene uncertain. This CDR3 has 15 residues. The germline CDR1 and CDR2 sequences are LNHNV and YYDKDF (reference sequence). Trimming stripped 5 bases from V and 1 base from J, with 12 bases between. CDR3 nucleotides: TGTGCCACCAGCGGATACAGTCAATCTGGAAACACCATATATTTT. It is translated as CATSGYSQSGNTIYF. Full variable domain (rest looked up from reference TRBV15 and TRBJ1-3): DAMVIQNPRYQVTQFGKPVTLSCSQTLNHNVMYWYQQKSSQAPKLLFHYYDKDFNNEADTPDNFQSRRPNTSFCFLDIRSPGLGDTAMYLCATSGYSQSGNTIYFGEGSWLTVV.

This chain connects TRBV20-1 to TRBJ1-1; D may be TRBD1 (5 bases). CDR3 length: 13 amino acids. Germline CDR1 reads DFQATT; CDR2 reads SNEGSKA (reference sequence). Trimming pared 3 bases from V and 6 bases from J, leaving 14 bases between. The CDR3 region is CSARGVVGPEAFF. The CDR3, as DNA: TGCAGTGCTAGGGGGGTTGTGGGTCCTGAAGCTTTCTTT.

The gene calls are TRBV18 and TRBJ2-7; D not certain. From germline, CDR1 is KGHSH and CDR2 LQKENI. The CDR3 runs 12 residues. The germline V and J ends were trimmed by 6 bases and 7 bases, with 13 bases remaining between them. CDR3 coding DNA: TGTGCCAGCTCCCCCCCCGGCCGGGAGCAGTACTTC. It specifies CASSPPGREQYF.

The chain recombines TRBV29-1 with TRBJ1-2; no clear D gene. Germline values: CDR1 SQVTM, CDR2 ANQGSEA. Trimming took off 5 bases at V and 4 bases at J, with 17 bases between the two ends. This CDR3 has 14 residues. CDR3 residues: CSVSLSTRPYGYTF. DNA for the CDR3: TGCAGCGTTTCGTTGTCGACTCGTCCCTATGGCTACACCTTC.

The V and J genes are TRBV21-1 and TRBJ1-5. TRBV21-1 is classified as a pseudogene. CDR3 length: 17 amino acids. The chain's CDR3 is CASSKVSPGDSNQPQHF. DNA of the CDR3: TGTGCCAGCAGCAAAGTCAGTCCCGGGGATAGCAATCAGCCCCAGCATTTT.

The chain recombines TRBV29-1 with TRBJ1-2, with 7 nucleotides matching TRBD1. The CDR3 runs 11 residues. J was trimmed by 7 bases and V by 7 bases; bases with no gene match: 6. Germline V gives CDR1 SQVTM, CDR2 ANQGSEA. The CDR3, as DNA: TGCAGCGCGGATGACAGGGCTGGCTACACCTTC. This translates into CSADDRAGYTF.

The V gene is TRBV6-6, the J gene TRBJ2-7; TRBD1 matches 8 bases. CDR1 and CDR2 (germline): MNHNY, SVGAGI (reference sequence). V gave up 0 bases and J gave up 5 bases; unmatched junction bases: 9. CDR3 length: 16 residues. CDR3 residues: CASSYSAQGANHEQYF. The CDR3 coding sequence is TGTGCCAGCAGTTACTCGGCGCAGGGGGCGAACCACGAGCAGTACTTC.

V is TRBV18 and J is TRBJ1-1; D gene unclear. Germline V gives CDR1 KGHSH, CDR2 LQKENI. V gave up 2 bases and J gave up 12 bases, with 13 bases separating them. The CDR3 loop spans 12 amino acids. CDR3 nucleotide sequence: TGTGCCAGCTCACCAGTTGGGGAATGGACTTTCTTT. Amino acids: CASSPVGEWTFF. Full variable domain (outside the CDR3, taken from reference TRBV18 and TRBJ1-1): NAGVMQNPRHLVRRRGQEARLRCSPMKGHSHVYWYRQLPEEGLKFMVYLQKENIIDESGMPKERFSAEFPKEGPSILRIQQVVRGDSAAYFCASSPVGEWTFFGQGTRLTVV.

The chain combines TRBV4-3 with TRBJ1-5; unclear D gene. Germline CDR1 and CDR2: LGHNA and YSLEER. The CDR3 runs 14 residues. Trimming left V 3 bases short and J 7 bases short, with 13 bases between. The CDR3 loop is CASSQKGYGQPQHF. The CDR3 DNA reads TGCGCCAGCAGCCAGAAAGGATACGGGCAGCCCCAGCATTTT.

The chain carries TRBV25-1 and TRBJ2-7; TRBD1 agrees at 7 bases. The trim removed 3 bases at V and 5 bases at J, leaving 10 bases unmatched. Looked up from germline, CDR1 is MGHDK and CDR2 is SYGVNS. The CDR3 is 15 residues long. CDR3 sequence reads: CASSDFGQVLDEQYF. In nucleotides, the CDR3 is TGTGCCAGCAGTGACTTCGGACAGGTCTTGGACGAGCAGTACTTC.

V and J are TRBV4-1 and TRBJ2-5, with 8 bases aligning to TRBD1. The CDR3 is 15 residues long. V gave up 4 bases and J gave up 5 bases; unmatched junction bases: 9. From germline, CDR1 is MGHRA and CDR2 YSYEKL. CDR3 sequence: CASSRLRQGKETQYF. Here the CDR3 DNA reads TGCGCCAGCAGCCGCCTTAGACAGGGGAAGGAGACCCAGTACTTC.

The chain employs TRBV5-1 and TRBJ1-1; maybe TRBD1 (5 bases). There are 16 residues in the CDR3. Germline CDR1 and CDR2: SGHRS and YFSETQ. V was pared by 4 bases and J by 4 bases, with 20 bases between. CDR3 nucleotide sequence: TGCGCCAGCAGCACCGGACGGGGGGAGTTTTTCACTGAAGCTTTCTTT. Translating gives CASSTGRGEFFTEAFF.

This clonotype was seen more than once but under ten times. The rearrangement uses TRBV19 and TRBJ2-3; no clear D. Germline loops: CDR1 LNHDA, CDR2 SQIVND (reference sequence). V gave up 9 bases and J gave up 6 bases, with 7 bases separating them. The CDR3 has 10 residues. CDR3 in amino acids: CASSSDTQYF. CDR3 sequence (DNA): TGTGCCAGCTCGTCGGATACGCAGTATTTT. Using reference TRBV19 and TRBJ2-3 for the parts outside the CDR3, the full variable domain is DGGITQSPKYLFRKEGQNVTLSCEQNLNHDAMYWYRQDPGQGLRLIYYSQIVNDFQKGDIAEGYSVSREKKESFPLTVTSAQKNPTAFYLCASSSDTQYFGPGTRLTVL.

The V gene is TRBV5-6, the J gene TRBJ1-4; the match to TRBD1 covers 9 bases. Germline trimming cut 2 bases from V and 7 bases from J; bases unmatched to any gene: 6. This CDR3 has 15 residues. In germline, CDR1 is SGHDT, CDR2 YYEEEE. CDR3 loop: CASSFTGGYGEKLFF. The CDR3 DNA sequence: TGTGCCAGCAGCTTCACAGGGGGCTACGGTGAAAAACTGTTTTTT.

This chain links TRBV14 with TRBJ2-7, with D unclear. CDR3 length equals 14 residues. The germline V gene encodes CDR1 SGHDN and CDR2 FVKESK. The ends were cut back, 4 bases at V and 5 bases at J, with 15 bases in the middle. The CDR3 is CASSLYQSGNEQYF. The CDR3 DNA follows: TGTGCCAGCAGCCTCTATCAGTCAGGCAACGAGCAGTACTTC.

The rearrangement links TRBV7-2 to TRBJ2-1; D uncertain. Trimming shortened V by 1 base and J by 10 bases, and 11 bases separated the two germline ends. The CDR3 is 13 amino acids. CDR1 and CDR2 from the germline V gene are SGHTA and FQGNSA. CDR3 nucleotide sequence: TGTGCCAGCAGCTTAGGGGTCCGAGCCGAGCAGTTCTTC. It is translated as CASSLGVRAEQFF.

CDR3 nucleotides: TGCGCCAGCAGCCAACTTCTCGGGGAGACCCAGTACTTC. This encodes CASSQLLGETQYF. The chain joins TRBV4-3 to TRBJ2-5, with D unresolved. CDR1 LGHNA and CDR2 YSLEER come from the germline V gene. V was shortened by 2 bases and J by 5 bases, with 9 bases between the two germline ends. CDR3 length equals 13 residues.

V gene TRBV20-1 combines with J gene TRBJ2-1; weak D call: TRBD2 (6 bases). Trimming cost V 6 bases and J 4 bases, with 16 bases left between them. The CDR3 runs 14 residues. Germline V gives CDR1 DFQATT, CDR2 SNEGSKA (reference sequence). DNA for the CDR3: TGCAGTGCAACCGGGACTGGGGTTTACAATGAGCAGTTCTTC. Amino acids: CSATGTGVYNEQFF.

The CDR3 bases are TGTGCCAGCAGCTTGGCATCATCGGGGAGGTCCTACGAGCAGTACTTC. This gives the protein CASSLASSGRSYEQYF. The J gene is TRBJ2-7, the V gene TRBV13; weak D call: TRBD2 (6 bases). Germline lookup yields CDR1 PRHDT and CDR2 FYEKMQ (reference sequence). Deletions cut 3 bases from V and 1 base from J, with 16 bases between. The CDR3 totals 16 residues.

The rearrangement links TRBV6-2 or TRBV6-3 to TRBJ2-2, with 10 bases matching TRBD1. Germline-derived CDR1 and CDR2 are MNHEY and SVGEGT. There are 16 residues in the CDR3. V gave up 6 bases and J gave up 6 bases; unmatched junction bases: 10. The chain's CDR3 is CASRNPGTGVAGELFF. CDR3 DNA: TGTGCCAGCAGAAACCCGGGGACAGGGGTGGCCGGGGAGCTGTTTTTT.

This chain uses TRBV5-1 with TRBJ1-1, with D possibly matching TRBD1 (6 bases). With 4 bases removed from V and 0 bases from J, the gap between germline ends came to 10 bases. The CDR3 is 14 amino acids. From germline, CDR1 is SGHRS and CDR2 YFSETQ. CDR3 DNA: TGCGCCAGCAGCCCGGGGGCCCTGAACACTGAAGCTTTCTTT. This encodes CASSPGALNTEAFF.